This is a list of T cell receptor beta chains from one sample in a study of shared clonotypes between healthy human individuals. This table comes from immunoSEQ multiplex PCR, and its TCRdb copy is limited to in-frame clones, with some not included. The sample has 2,500,000 or so clones, over 85% seen once. Material: naive CD4+ T cells from PBMCs. These receptors were obtained from a man aged 18 to 30 in good health. Some clones in this sample may be carry-over from other donors' samples. The CDR3 runs from the conserved cysteine through the conserved F or W. The order of the fields is D gene, J gene, V gene, clone size, CDR3 length, CDR3 protein, CDR3 DNA. A D gene is named only where the DNA matches it firmly. Clone size appears in some rows only: once, few, many, or a class for an expanded clone.

D: -
J: TRBJ1-2
V: TRBV30
size: -
length: 13
CDR3: CAWRGRADYGYTF
DNA: TGTGCCTGGAGGGGCAGGGCCGACTATGGCTACACCTTC

D: TRBD1
J: TRBJ2-1
V: TRBV6-1
size: -
length: 13
CDR3: CASSDDRDNEQFF
DNA: TGTGCCAGCAGTGATGACAGGGACAATGAGCAGTTCTTC

D: TRBD1
J: TRBJ2-5
V: TRBV5-4
size: -
length: 14
CDR3: CASSRGTGQETQYF
DNA: TGTGCCAGCAGCCGAGGGACAGGGCAAGAGACCCAGTACTTC

D: -
J: TRBJ1-1
V: TRBV6-1
size: -
length: 14
CDR3: CASSLGGGNTEAFF
DNA: TGTGCCAGCAGCCTAGGGGGGGGGAACACTGAAGCTTTCTTT

D: TRBD2
J: TRBJ2-7
V: TRBV4-2
size: few
length: 11
CDR3: CASSQDRLAFF
DNA: TGTGCCAGCAGCCAAGATCGACTAGCCTTCTTC

D: TRBD1
J: TRBJ1-3
V: TRBV6-5
size: -
length: 14
CDR3: CASSPRTGPWDRYF
DNA: TGTGCCAGCAGTCCCCGGACAGGGCCGTGGGACAGATATTTT

D: TRBD1
J: TRBJ2-7
V: TRBV7-2
size: -
length: 14
CDR3: CASSYRTGSYEQYF
DNA: TGTGCCAGCAGCTACCGGACAGGCTCCTACGAGCAGTACTTC

D: -
J: TRBJ1-1
V: TRBV10-1
size: -
length: 13
CDR3: CASSESGEPEAFF
DNA: TGCGCCAGCAGTGAGTCGGGAGAGCCTGAAGCTTTCTTT

D: -
J: TRBJ1-5
V: TRBV5-1
size: -
length: 13
CDR3: CASSFDTYQPQHF
DNA: TGCGCCAGCAGCTTTGACACCTATCAGCCCCAGCATTTT

D: -
J: TRBJ2-5
V: TRBV10-3
size: -
length: 13
CDR3: CAISRQGMETQYF
DNA: TGTGCCATCAGTCGTCAGGGGATGGAGACCCAGTACTTC

D: -
J: TRBJ2-4
V: TRBV6-6
size: -
length: 16
CDR3: CASSYSLVGTGDIQYF
DNA: TGTGCCAGCAGTTACTCTCTTGTGGGGACTGGGGACATTCAGTACTTC

D: -
J: TRBJ2-7
V: TRBV4-1
size: -
length: 15
CDR3: CASSQVGTGDYEQYF
DNA: TGCGCCAGCAGCCAAGTGGGGACTGGTGACTACGAGCAGTACTTC

D: -
J: TRBJ2-3
V: TRBV9
size: once
length: 13
CDR3: CASSSGRTDTQYF
DNA: TGTGCCAGCAGCTCGGGCCGCACAGATACGCAGTATTTT

D: TRBD1
J: TRBJ2-7
V: TRBV10-1
size: -
length: 16
CDR3: CAGFQPYKDRIYEQYF
DNA: TGCGCCGGGTTCCAGCCCTATAAGGACAGGATCTACGAGCAGTACTTC

D: -
J: TRBJ2-6
V: TRBV5-4
size: -
length: 16
CDR3: CASSLGGAGGANVLTF
DNA: TGTGCCAGCAGCTTGGGGGGGGCTGGTGGGGCCAACGTCCTGACTTTC

D: -
J: TRBJ2-5
V: TRBV28
size: once
length: 15
CDR3: CASSLSGSSMGTQYF
DNA: TGTGCCAGCAGTTTATCGGGGAGTAGTATGGGGACCCAGTACTTC

D: -
J: TRBJ1-2
V: TRBV4-1
size: -
length: 13
CDR3: CASSQESATGYTF
DNA: TGCGCCAGCAGCCAAGAGTCCGCTACTGGCTACACCTTC

D: TRBD2
J: TRBJ2-7
V: TRBV5-1
size: -
length: 14
CDR3: CASSYPGLASEQYF
DNA: TGCGCCAGCAGCTACCCGGGACTAGCCTCCGAGCAGTACTTC

D: -
J: TRBJ2-5
V: TRBV10-3
size: once
length: 14
CDR3: CAIGGGGLQETQYF
DNA: TGTGCCATCGGGGGCGGCGGGCTCCAAGAGACCCAGTACTTC

D: -
J: TRBJ1-2
V: TRBV7-9
size: -
length: 15
CDR3: CASSLRVPGLLGYTF
DNA: TGTGCCAGCAGCTTACGAGTCCCGGGGCTGCTTGGCTACACCTTC

D: -
J: TRBJ2-7
V: TRBV25-1
size: -
length: 17
CDR3: CASSESSLGSGVYEQYF
DNA: TGTGCCAGCAGTGAATCTTCGTTGGGTAGTGGGGTCTACGAGCAGTACTTC

D: -
J: TRBJ1-1
V: TRBV30
size: -
length: 13
CDR3: CAWSVPVDTEAFF
DNA: TGTGCCTGGAGTGTACCCGTCGACACTGAAGCTTTCTTT

D: TRBD1
J: TRBJ2-7
V: TRBV28
size: -
length: 14
CDR3: CASSYRTGPSEQYF
DNA: TGTGCCAGCAGTTATCGGACAGGGCCCAGTGAGCAGTACTTC